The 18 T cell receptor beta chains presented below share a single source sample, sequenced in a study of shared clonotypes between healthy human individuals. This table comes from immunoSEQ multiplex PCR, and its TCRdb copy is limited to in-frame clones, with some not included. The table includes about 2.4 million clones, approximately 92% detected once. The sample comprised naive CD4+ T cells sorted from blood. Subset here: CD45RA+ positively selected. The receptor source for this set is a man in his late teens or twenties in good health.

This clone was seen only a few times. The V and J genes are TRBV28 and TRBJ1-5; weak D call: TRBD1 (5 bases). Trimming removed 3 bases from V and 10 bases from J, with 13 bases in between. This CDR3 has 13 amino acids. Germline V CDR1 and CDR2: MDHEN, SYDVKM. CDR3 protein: CASSFRDPRPQHF. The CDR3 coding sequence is TGTGCCAGCAGTTTCAGGGACCCACGCCCCCAGCATTTT.

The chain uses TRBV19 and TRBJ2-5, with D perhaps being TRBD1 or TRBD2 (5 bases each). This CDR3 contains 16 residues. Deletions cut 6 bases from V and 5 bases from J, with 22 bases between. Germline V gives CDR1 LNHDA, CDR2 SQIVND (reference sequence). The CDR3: CASRSYRWGDGETQYF. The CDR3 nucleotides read TGTGCCAGTAGAAGCTACAGGTGGGGAGATGGGGAGACCCAGTACTTC.

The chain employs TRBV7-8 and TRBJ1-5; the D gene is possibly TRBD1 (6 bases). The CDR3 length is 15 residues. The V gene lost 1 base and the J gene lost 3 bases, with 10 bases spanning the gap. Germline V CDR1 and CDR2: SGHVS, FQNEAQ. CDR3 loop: CASSLGQVINQPQHF. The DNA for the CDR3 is TGTGCCAGCAGCTTAGGACAGGTCATCAATCAGCCCCAGCATTTT.

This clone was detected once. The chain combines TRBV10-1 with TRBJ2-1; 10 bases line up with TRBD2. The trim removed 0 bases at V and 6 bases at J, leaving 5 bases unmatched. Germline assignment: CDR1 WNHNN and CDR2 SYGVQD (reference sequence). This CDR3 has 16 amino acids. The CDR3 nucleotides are TGCGCCAGCAGTGAGTCGAACAGCGGGGGGGCCAATGAGCAGTTCTTC. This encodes CASSESNSGGANEQFF.

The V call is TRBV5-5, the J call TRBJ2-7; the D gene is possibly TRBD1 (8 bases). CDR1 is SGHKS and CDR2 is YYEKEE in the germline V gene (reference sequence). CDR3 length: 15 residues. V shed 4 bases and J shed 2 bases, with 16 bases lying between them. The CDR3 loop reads CASSVDRGGPYEQYF. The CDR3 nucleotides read TGTGCCAGCAGCGTCGACAGGGGAGGGCCCTACGAGCAGTACTTC.

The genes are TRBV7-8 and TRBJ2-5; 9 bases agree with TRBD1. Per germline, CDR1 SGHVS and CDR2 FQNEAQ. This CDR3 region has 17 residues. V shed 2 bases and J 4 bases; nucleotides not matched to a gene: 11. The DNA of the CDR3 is TGTGCCAGCAGCTTAAAGGGATCGGACAGGGGAGGAGAGACCCAGTACTTC. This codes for CASSLKGSDRGGETQYF.

This CDR3 is CASSDHSLLETQYF. The CDR3 coding sequence is TGTGCCAGTAGTGACCACTCCCTGCTCGAGACCCAGTACTTC. The chain is built from TRBV19 and TRBJ2-5; D is ambiguous. Germline CDR1 reads LNHDA; CDR2 reads SQIVND (reference sequence). V was trimmed by 5 bases and J by 5 bases, leaving 15 bases between them. This CDR3 is 14 amino acids long.

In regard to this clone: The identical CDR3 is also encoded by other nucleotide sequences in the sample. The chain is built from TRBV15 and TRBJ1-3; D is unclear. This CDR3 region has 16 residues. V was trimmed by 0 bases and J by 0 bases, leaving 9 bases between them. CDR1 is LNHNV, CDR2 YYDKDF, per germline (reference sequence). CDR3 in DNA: TGTGCCACCAGCAGAGATCGAGGGAGCTCTGGAAACACCATATATTTT. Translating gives CATSRDRGSSGNTIYF.

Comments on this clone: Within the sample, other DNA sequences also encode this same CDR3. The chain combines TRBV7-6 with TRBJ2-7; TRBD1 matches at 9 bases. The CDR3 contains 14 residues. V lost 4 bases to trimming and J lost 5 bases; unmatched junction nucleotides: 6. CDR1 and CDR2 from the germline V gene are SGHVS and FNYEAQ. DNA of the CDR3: TGTGCCAGCAGCTACCGGGACAGGGACAACGAGCAGTACTTC. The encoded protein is CASSYRDRDNEQYF.

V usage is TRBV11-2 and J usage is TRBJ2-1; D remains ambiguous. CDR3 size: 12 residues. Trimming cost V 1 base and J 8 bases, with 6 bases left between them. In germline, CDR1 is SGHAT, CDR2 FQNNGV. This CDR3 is CASSLVVHEQFF. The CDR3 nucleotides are TGTGCCAGCAGCTTAGTCGTACATGAGCAGTTCTTC.

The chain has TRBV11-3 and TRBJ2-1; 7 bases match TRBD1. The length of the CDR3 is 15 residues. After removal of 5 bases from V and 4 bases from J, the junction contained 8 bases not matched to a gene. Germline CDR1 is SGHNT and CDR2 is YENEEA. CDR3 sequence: CASSPRQGAYNEQFF. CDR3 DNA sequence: TGTGCCAGCAGCCCAAGACAGGGCGCGTACAATGAGCAGTTCTTC.

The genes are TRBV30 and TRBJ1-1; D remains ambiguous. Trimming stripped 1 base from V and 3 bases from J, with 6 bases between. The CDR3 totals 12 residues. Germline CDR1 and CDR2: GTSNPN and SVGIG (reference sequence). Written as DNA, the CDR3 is TGTGCCTGGAGTGGGACGGACACTGAAGCTTTCTTT. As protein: CAWSGTDTEAFF.

CDR3 sequence: CASSPSLTVANYGYTF. The CDR3 DNA is TGTGCCAGCTCACCATCCTTGACAGTAGCTAACTATGGCTACACCTTC. V is TRBV18 and J is TRBJ1-2; D is perhaps TRBD1 (5 bases). The CDR3 length is 16 residues. Germline V CDR1 and CDR2: KGHSH, LQKENI. V was cut by 2 bases and J by 0 bases, with 13 bases left in between.

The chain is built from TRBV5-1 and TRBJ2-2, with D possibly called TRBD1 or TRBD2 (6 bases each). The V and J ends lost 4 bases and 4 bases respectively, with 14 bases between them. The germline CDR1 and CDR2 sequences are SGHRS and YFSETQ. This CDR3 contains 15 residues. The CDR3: CASSPGGPSTGELFF. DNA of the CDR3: TGCGCCAGCAGCCCTGGGGGGCCAAGCACCGGGGAGCTGTTTTTT.

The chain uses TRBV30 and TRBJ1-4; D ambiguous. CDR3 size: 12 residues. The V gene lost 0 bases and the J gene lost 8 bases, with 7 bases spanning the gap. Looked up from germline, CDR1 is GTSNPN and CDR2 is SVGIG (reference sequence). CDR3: CAWSVKGEKLFF. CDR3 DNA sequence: TGTGCCTGGAGTGTTAAGGGAGAAAAACTGTTTTTT.

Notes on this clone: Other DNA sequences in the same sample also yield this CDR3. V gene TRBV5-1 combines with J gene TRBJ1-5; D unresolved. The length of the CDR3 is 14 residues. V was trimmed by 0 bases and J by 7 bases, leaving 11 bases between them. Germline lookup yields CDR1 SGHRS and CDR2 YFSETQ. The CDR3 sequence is CASSLAGAGQPQHF. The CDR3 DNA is TGCGCCAGCAGCTTGGCTGGTGCGGGACAGCCCCAGCATTTT. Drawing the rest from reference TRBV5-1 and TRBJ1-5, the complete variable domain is KAGVTQTPRYLIKTRGQQVTLSCSPISGHRSVSWYQQTPGQGLQFLFEYFSETQRNKGNFPGRFSGRQFSNSRSEMNVSTLELGDSALYLCASSLAGAGQPQHFGDGTRLSIL.

The CDR3 DNA follows: TGTGCCAGCAGCCCGCAGGGGGTCTGGAATGAGCAGTTCTTC. It translates to CASSPQGVWNEQFF. The chain carries TRBV5-4 and TRBJ2-1, with 7 bases fitting TRBD1. The V and J ends lost 4 bases and 7 bases, in that order; junction bases with no gene match: 8. CDR1 and CDR2 (germline): SGHNT, YYREEE (reference sequence). The CDR3 loop spans 14 amino acids.

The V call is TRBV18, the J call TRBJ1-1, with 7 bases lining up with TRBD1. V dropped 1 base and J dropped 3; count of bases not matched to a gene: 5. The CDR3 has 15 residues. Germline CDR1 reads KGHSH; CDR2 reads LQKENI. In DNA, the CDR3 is TGTGCCAGCTCACCACAGACAGGGCAGCACACTGAAGCTTTCTTT. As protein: CASSPQTGQHTEAFF.